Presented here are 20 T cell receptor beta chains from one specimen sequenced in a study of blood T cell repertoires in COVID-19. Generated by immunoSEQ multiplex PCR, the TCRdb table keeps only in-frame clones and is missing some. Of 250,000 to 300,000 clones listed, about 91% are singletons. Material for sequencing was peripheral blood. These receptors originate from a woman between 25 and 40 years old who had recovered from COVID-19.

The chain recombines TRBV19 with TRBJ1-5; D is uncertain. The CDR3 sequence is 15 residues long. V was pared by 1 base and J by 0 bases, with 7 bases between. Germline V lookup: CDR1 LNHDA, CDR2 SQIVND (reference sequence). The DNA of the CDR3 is TGTGCCAGTAGTATAGGGGCAGGTAGCAATCAGCCCCAGCATTTT. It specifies CASSIGAGSNQPQHF.

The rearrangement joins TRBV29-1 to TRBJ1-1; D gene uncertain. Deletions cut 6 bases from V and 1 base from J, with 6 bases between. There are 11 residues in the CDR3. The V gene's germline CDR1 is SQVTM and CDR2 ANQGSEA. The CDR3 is CSVRRNTEAFF. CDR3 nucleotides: TGCAGCGTGAGGAGGAACACTGAAGCTTTCTTT. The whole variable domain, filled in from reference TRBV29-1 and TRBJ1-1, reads SAVISQKPSRDICQRGTSLTIQCQVDSQVTMMFWYRQQPGQSLTLIATANQGSEATYESGFVIDKFPISRPNLTFSTLTVSNMSPEDSSIYLCSVRRNTEAFFGQGTRLTVV.

CDR3: CASSTLTGGFGGYTF. The CDR3 nucleotides read TGTGCCAGCTCAACCTTGACAGGGGGCTTTGGTGGCTACACCTTC. V usage is TRBV18 and J usage is TRBJ1-2; 10 bases match TRBD1. The CDR3 loop spans 15 amino acids. Germline V gene sequence: CDR1 KGHSH, CDR2 LQKENI. J was trimmed by 7 bases and V by 5 bases; bases with no gene match: 10.

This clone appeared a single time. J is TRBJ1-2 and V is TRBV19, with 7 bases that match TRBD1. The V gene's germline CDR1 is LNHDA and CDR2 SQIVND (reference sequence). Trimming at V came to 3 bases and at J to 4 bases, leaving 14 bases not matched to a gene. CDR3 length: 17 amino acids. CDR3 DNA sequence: TGTGCCAGTAGTATGTACCCTTCGACAGGGATGGGCTATGGCTACACCTTC. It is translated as CASSMYPSTGMGYGYTF.

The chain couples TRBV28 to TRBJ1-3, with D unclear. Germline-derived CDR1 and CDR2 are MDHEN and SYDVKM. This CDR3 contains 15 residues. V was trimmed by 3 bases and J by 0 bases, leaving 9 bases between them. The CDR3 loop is CASSFRVISGNTIYF. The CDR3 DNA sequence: TGTGCCAGCAGTTTTCGGGTGATCTCTGGAAACACCATATATTTT.

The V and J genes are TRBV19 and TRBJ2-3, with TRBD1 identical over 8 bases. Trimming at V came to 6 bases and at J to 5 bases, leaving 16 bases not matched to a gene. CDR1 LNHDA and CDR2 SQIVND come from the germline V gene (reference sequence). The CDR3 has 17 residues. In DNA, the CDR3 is TGTGCCAGTAGAGATGGGGGAACAGGGGGACAGAAAGATACGCAGTATTTT. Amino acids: CASRDGGTGGQKDTQYF.

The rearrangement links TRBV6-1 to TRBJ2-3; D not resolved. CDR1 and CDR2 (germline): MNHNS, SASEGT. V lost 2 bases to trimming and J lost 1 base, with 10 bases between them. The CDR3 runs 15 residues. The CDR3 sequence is CASSEISSGTDTQYF. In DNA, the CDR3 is TGTGCCAGCAGTGAAATAAGCTCGGGCACAGATACGCAGTATTTT.

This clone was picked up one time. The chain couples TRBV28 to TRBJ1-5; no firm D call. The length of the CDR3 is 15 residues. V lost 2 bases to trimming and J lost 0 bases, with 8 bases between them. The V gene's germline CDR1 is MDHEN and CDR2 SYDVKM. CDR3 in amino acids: CASSLGAGSNQPQHF. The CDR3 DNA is TGTGCCAGCAGTTTAGGTGCAGGTAGCAATCAGCCCCAGCATTTT.

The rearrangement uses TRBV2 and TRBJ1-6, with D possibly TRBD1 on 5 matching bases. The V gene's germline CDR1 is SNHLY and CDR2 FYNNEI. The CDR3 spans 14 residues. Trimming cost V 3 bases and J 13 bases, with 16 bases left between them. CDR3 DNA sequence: TGTGCCAGCAGTGACAGGGAGCCGGAGGGGCCCCTCCACTTT. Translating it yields CASSDREPEGPLHF.

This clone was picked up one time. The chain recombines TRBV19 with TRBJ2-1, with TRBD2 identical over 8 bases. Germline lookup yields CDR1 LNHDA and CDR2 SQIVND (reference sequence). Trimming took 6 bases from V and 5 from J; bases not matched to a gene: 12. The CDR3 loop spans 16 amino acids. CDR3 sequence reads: CASRRGSGGPNNEQFF. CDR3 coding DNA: TGTGCCAGTAGGCGGGGCAGCGGGGGACCCAACAATGAGCAGTTCTTC.

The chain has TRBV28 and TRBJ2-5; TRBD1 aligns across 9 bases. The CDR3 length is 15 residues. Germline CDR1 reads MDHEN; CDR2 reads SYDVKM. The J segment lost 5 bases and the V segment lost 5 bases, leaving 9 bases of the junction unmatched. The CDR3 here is CASSPMGQGRETQYF. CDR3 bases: TGTGCCAGCAGTCCAATGGGACAGGGACGCGAGACCCAGTACTTC. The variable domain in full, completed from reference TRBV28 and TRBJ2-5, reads DVKVTQSSRYLVKRTGEKVFLECVQDMDHENMFWYRQDPGLGLRLIYFSYDVKMKEKGDIPEGYSVSREKKERFSLILESASTNQTSMYLCASSPMGQGRETQYFGPGTRLLVL.

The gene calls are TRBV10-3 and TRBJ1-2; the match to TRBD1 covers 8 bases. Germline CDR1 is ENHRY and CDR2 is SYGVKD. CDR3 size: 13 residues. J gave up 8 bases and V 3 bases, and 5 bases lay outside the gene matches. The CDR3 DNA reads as TGTGCCATCAGTGAACCAGGGGGCGAAGGCTACACCTTC. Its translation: CAISEPGGEGYTF.

In nucleotides, the CDR3 is TGTGCCAGCAGCTTACTCAGGGTGGATAATTCACCCCTCCACTTT. The encoded protein is CASSLLRVDNSPLHF. The J gene is TRBJ1-6, the V gene TRBV7-2; the D gene is possibly TRBD1 (5 bases). V was trimmed by 2 bases and J by 5 bases, leaving 10 bases between them. This CDR3 is 15 amino acids long. Germline V gene sequence: CDR1 SGHTA, CDR2 FQGNSA.

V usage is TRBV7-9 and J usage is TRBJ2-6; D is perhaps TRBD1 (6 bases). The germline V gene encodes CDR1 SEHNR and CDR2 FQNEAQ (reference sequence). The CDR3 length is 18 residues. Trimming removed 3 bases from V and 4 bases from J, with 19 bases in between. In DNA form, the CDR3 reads TGTGCCAGCAGCTTTCAACAGGGCCAAGGGGACGGGGCCAACGTCCTGACTTTC. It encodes CASSFQQGQGDGANVLTF.

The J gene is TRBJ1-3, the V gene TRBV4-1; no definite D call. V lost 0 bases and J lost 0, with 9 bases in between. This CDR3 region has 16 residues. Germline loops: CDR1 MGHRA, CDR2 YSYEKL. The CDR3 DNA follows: TGCGCCAGCAGCCAAGATTCGGGGAACTCTGGAAACACCATATATTTT. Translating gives CASSQDSGNSGNTIYF.

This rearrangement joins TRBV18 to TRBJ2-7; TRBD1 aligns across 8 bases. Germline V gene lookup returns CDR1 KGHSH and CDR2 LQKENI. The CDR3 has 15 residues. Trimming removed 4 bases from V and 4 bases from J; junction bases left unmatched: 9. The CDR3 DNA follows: TGTGCCAGCTCACTTTCGGACAGGGCGCAGTACGAGCAGTACTTC. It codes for CASSLSDRAQYEQYF.

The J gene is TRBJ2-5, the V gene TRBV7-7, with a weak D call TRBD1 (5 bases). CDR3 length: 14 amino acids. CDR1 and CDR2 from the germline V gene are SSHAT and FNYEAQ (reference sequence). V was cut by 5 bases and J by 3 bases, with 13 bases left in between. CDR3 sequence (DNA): TGTGCCAGCAGCCTCGGACACCCCAAAGAGACCCAGTACTTC. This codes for CASSLGHPKETQYF.

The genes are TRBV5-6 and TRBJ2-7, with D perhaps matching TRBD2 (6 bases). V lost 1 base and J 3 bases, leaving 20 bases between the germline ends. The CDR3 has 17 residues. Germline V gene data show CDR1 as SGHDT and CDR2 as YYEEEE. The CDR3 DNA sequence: TGTGCCAGCAGCTTGCCCCGGGGGAGGTCTGGATTCTACGAGCAGTACTTC. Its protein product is CASSLPRGRSGFYEQYF.

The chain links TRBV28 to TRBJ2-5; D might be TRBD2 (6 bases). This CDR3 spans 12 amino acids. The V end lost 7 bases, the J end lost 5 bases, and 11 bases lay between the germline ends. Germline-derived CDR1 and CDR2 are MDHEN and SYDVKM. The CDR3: CASNGGLETQYF. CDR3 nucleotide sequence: TGTGCCAGCAATGGGGGGTTGGAGACCCAGTACTTC.

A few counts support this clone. As DNA, the CDR3 is TGTGCCAGCAGTTCAGGGCGTGAAAAACTGTTTTTT. Its translation: CASSSGREKLFF. This chain joins TRBV28 and TRBJ1-4; TRBD1 might be the D (5 bases). The ends were cut back, 4 bases at V and 7 bases at J, with 7 bases in the middle. The CDR3 loop spans 12 amino acids. Germline-derived CDR1 and CDR2 are MDHEN and SYDVKM.